Sequencing of this T cell receptor (beta chain) was carried out in a study of blood T cell repertoires in COVID-19 (dated by TCRdb to 2020 to 2022). Broadly, across the study: The collaborator samples originated in the United States, Italy and Spain and spanned the acute and convalescent phases of COVID-19. The prospective study material was composed of cDNA or gDNA derived from T cells, B-cell-depleted T cells, or PBMCs. Subjects who had been exposed to COVID-19, were actively infected with it, or had recovered from it provided the deeply sampled blood TCRbeta repertoires that made up the dataset. The repertoires were made available in a free public database intended to serve as a resource for research on the immune response to SARS-CoV-2. The samples were drawn from the first 160 participants of the ongoing ImmuneRACE study and from 950 to 1,500 subjects provided by 6 global collaborators. Sample metadata almost always included a de-identified subject ID, COVID-19 status, age in years and sex. HLA class I and class II types, where available, came from metadata supplied by the sample provider rather than from assay-based typing. The paper's findings and limits, for the study overall: How much clinical and demographic metadata was included differed by source and by participant, and the metadata was provided uncurated.

V lost 3 bases and J lost 4 bases; the stretch between them is 12 bases long. The germline V gene provides CDR1 MNHEY and CDR2 SVGAGI. The CDR3, cysteine through phenylalanine, is 15 amino acids long. CDR3 DNA is the only sequence kept; it has 45 bases, read in frame from the first base. TCRbeta CDR3 regions were amplified from genomic DNA using the immunoSEQ Assay, a bias-controlled multiplex PCR. Per the source publication's procedure: Within the assay, amplification of reference gene primers was used to estimate how many nucleated cells each sample contained. To quantify the absolute abundance of each unique TCRbeta CDR3 rearrangement, sequence reads were collapsed and filtered. For each sample, productive Simpson clonality was calculated by taking the square root of Simpson's diversity index across productive rearrangements. TCRdb mirrors the immuneACCESS table, restricted to in-frame sequences. Some clones are absent from its copies; in checked studies, under half trace to an unresolved V gene, and the reason for the others is unknown. That table gives V, J and clone size, and the DNA gave D and trimming. This sample comprises roughly 290,000 clones, around 90% of them detected only once. Of the sample, about 1.7% falls within the top ten clones.

In the prospective study, participants were roughly 18 to 100 years old, resided in 20 to 30 geographic areas of the United States, and were enrolled through a virtual design. In the prospective study, cohorts were assigned on the basis of participant-reported clinical history obtained from a screening survey and a study questionnaire. Recovered participants in ImmuneRACE Cohort 3 were defined by two consecutive negative NP/OP PCR tests, clearance by a healthcare professional, or resolution of symptoms. Mobile phlebotomists in the prospective study collected whole blood, serum and a nasopharyngeal or oropharyngeal swab from every participant. Participants in the prospective study had the option to provide additional blood draws and questionnaires over an approximately 2-month period. Prospective study blood samples were shipped either frozen or at room temperature before DNA extraction. Of note for this clone: No antigen is known for it. There are no base qualities to consult, and no much larger clone falls within one base.

Sequencing was performed on PBMCs or T cells enriched from blood (not recorded which). This chain is built from TRBV6-5 and TRBJ1-4; TRBD1 is perhaps the D gene, given 5 matching bases. This receptor was obtained from a woman in her thirties or forties who had recovered from COVID-19. The CDR3 protein: CASSYQGRNNEKLFF. The bases are TGTGCCAGCAGTTATCAGGGCAGGAATAATGAAAAACTGTTTTTT.